This entry is about one T cell receptor beta chain. Its antigen is unidentified. This entry belongs to a study of neoadjuvant nivolumab and ipilimumab in lung cancer. Trimming removed 4 bases from V and 4 bases from J, with 7 bases in between. The CDR3 is 12 amino acids. Germline CDR1 is LNHDA and CDR2 is SQIVND (reference sequence). General study points: TCR richness and clonality were higher in tumors than adjacent uninvolved lung.

Clones were sequenced by immunoSEQ multiplex PCR, and TCRdb holds only the in-frame ones, with some missing. Among 45,000 to 55,000 clones, around nine tenths were seen once, and the ten largest hold under 4.5%. The genes are TRBV19 and TRBJ2-5, with D tentatively TRBD1 (6 bases). The sequence derives from an adult with non-small cell lung cancer. Some clones in this sample may be carry-over from other donors' samples. The input for sequencing was blood, taken before neoadjuvant nivolumab, alone or with ipilimumab. The CDR3 DNA reads as TGTGCCAGTAGTAACAGGGTAGAGACCCAGTACTTC. Translated, it gives CASSNRVETQYF.